A selection of T cell receptor beta chains follows, all from one sample in a study of blood T cells in healthy people across ages. TCRdb processed the 5' RACE reads anew with MiXCR; each CDR3 protein has one entry. The data show around 800,000 distinct CDR3 sequences, with under 45% seen just once and about a fifth held by the top ten. Sequenced: blood. These receptor sequences come from a man in his sixties in good health. The CDR3 runs from the conserved cysteine through the conserved F or W. Fields, in order: CDR3 DNA, CDR3 protein, J gene, D gene, clone size, V gene. The D gene is left open where the match is weak. Only some rows state a clone size, as once, few, many or a class for expanded clones.

DNA: TGCAGTGGAGAAACAGCGGGGTGGGGAGATACGCAGTATTTT
CDR3: CSGETAGWGDTQYF
J: TRBJ2-3
D: TRBD2
size: -
V: TRBV20-1

DNA: TGTGCCAGCAGTCCCCTACAGGGGTCGGAGACCCAGTACTTC
CDR3: CASSPLQGSETQYF
J: TRBJ2-5
D: TRBD1
size: -
V: TRBV12-3/TRBV12-4

DNA: TGCAGCGTTGAGGGGCCGGAGAAAAACATTCAGTACTTC
CDR3: CSVEGPEKNIQYF
J: TRBJ2-4
D: -
size: -
V: TRBV29-1

DNA: TGTGCCAGCAGCTTCGGGCAGACCCAGTACTTC
CDR3: CASSFGQTQYF
J: TRBJ2-5
D: -
size: -
V: TRBV7-9

DNA: TGTGCCAGCAGTCGACAGGGCGCCCCACTGAATGAGCAGTTCTTC
CDR3: CASSRQGAPLNEQFF
J: TRBJ2-1
D: TRBD1
size: -
V: TRBV11-2

DNA: TGCGCCAGCAGCCATGGCTGGGAGAGCAGTTCCTACGAGCAGTACTTC
CDR3: CASSHGWESSSYEQYF
J: TRBJ2-7
D: -
size: few
V: TRBV4-1

DNA: TGTGCCAGCTCACCACCCGATAATTCACCCCTCCACTTT
CDR3: CASSPPDNSPLHF
J: TRBJ1-6
D: -
size: few
V: TRBV18

DNA: TGTGCCAGCAGCCCCCGCCCCAGGACGGGACAGGGGGCATACGAGCAGTACTTC
CDR3: CASSPRPRTGQGAYEQYF
J: TRBJ2-7
D: TRBD1
size: -
V: TRBV27

DNA: TGTGCCAGCAGTCATGGGGACGGAGGATTTTCCTACGAGCAGTACTTC
CDR3: CASSHGDGGFSYEQYF
J: TRBJ2-7
D: -
size: -
V: TRBV7-8

DNA: TGTGCCAGCAATAAGGGGGTCACCGGCATGATCGCCTACGAGCAGTACTTC
CDR3: CASNKGVTGMIAYEQYF
J: TRBJ2-7
D: -
size: -
V: TRBV6-2/TRBV6-3

DNA: TGTGCCAGCAGCGACAGGGCCAACTATGGCTACACCTTC
CDR3: CASSDRANYGYTF
J: TRBJ1-2
D: TRBD1
size: -
V: TRBV3-1

DNA: TGCAGTGCTCCTGGACAGGGGAGGGACGAGCAGTACTTC
CDR3: CSAPGQGRDEQYF
J: TRBJ2-7
D: TRBD1
size: once
V: TRBV20-1

DNA: TGTGCCAGCTCACCACCCAGGACAGGGGGATTGGAGACCCAGTACTTC
CDR3: CASSPPRTGGLETQYF
J: TRBJ2-5
D: TRBD1
size: -
V: TRBV18

DNA: TGTGCCAGCAGCCAAGATGCTAGCTTCTCCGAGCAGTACTTC
CDR3: CASSQDASFSEQYF
J: TRBJ2-7
D: -
size: -
V: TRBV4-2

DNA: TGTGCCAGCTCACAGGGGATAGGTTCACCCCTCCACTTT
CDR3: CASSQGIGSPLHF
J: TRBJ1-6
D: -
size: -
V: TRBV18

DNA: TGCAGTGCTAGAGATCAATTAGCGGTTACAGATACGCAGTATTTT
CDR3: CSARDQLAVTDTQYF
J: TRBJ2-3
D: -
size: -
V: TRBV20-1

DNA: TGTGCCAGCAGCGTAGGAGGTAGCGGGGGCCCCACAGATACGCAGTATTTT
CDR3: CASSVGGSGGPTDTQYF
J: TRBJ2-3
D: TRBD2
size: -
V: TRBV9

DNA: TGTGCCAGCAGCGCCTCGGGACAACCCTCCTACGAGCAGTACTTC
CDR3: CASSASGQPSYEQYF
J: TRBJ2-7
D: -
size: -
V: TRBV7-2

DNA: TGTGCTAGCTCACCTTGGGGGGGCCCGGATAATTCACCCCTCCACTTT
CDR3: CASSPWGGPDNSPLHF
J: TRBJ1-6
D: -
size: -
V: TRBV18

DNA: TGTGCCAGCAGCCCCTGGGACACTGGGACCCAGCATTTT
CDR3: CASSPWDTGTQHF
J: TRBJ1-5
D: -
size: -
V: TRBV9

DNA: TGCGCCAGCAGCCTTGGGCCGGGACGAGGGGACGAGCAGTACTTC
CDR3: CASSLGPGRGDEQYF
J: TRBJ2-7
D: -
size: -
V: TRBV5-1

DNA: TGTGCCAGCAGTTCGGCCGAGAAGAACACTGAAGCTTTCTTT
CDR3: CASSSAEKNTEAFF
J: TRBJ1-1
D: -
size: -
V: TRBV12-3/TRBV12-4

DNA: TGTGCCAGCAGCCAAGCAGGTCGGGGTGAAGCTTTCTTT
CDR3: CASSQAGRGEAFF
J: TRBJ1-1
D: -
size: -
V: TRBV3-1

DNA: TGTGCCAGCAGCGCCGGGACAGCAGCCACCGGGGGGCTGTTTTTT
CDR3: CASSAGTAATGGLFF
J: TRBJ2-2
D: -
size: -
V: TRBV3-1

DNA: TGCAGCGTTTCTATCAGGGGGAACACTGAAGCTTTCTTT
CDR3: CSVSIRGNTEAFF
J: TRBJ1-1
D: -
size: -
V: TRBV29-1

DNA: TGCGCCAGCAGCCCGGACGGAGTAGATTCACCCCTCCACTTT
CDR3: CASSPDGVDSPLHF
J: TRBJ1-6
D: -
size: few
V: TRBV4-3

DNA: TGCAGTGCTAGAAGACAGGGCTTATCGGGCGAGCAGTACTTC
CDR3: CSARRQGLSGEQYF
J: TRBJ2-7
D: TRBD1
size: -
V: TRBV20-1

DNA: TGCAGTGCTAATACAAGGATGACTTCACCCCTCCACTTT
CDR3: CSANTRMTSPLHF
J: TRBJ1-6
D: -
size: -
V: TRBV20-1

DNA: TGTGCCAGCAGCTTGACCCGGGACAGGGACACTGAAGCTTTCTTT
CDR3: CASSLTRDRDTEAFF
J: TRBJ1-1
D: TRBD1
size: few
V: TRBV7-9